This T cell receptor beta chain was identified during a study of shared clonotypes between healthy human individuals. CDR3 size: 16 residues. Looked up from germline, CDR1 is SGHRS and CDR2 is YFSETQ. V was clipped by 3 bases and J by 6 bases; unmatched bases: 9. How the authors handled the data: Filtering differed for immunoSEQ, which gave only junction sequences without quality scores. Profiled with immunoSEQ multiplex PCR; TCRdb holds only in-frame clones, not every one. The DNA was the basis for D and trimming; V, J and clone size are from that table. The sample comprises 700,000 or so clones, about two thirds of which are singletons, and 1.8% rests with the top ten.

Sequencing was performed on memory CD4+ T cells sorted from blood. The subset here: CD45RA-negative fraction. This sequence originates from a woman in her 30s in good health. The chain uses TRBV5-1 and TRBJ2-5, with TRBD2 identical over 12 bases. CDR3 coding DNA: TGCGCCAGCAGCTCAGGACTAGCGGGAAGCGGGAAGACCCAGTACTTC. This encodes CASSSGLAGSGKTQYF. The full variable domain, completed using reference TRBV5-1 and TRBJ2-5, is KAGVTQTPRYLIKTRGQQVTLSCSPISGHRSVSWYQQTPGQGLQFLFEYFSETQRNKGNFPGRFSGRQFSNSRSEMNVSTLELGDSALYLCASSSGLAGSGKTQYFGPGTRLLVL.